This TCR beta chain originates from a study of cytomegalovirus exposure and HLA in healthy donors. About this clone: The antigen is not known.

The study ran its PCR with 60 Vbeta and 13 Jbeta primers. The assay was immunoSEQ multiplex PCR, and TCRdb's table has in-frame clones only and misses some. The table lists approximately 140,000 clones, with roughly 2.6% in the top ten. Study-level points and caveats: In vitro testing confirmed three CMV-associated chains as specific for CMV antigens. TRBV6-2, TRBV6-3 and some other V segments were excluded as indistinguishable. Differences between HLA loci emerged in a later analysis of TCR association rates, with DRB1 most and HLA-C fewest.

The V end was cut by 0 bases, the J end by 3 bases, with 14 bases between. This CDR3 spans 16 amino acids. What was sequenced was PBMCs. J is TRBJ1-2 and V is TRBV23-1, with D perhaps matching TRBD1 (6 bases). TRBV23-1 is identified as an open reading frame with a role that is uncertain. This clonotype was sampled from a man aged 35-49 years in good health and CMV-seronegative. The DNA for the CDR3 is TGCGCCAGCAGTCAATCGAAGGGGGACATGGACTATGGCTACACCTTC. Protein: CASSQSKGDMDYGYTF.